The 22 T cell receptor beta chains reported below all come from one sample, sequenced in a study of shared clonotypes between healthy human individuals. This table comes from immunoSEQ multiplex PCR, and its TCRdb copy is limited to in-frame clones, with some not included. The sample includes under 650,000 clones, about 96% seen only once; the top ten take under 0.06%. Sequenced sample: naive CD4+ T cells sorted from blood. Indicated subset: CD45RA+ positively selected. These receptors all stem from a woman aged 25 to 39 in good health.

The CDR3 region is CASTGGGLNTEAFF. In DNA, the CDR3 is TGCGCCAGCACTGGAGGGGGTTTGAACACTGAAGCTTTCTTT. The genes are TRBV5-1 and TRBJ1-1, with D possibly being TRBD1 (6 bases). Germline-derived CDR1 and CDR2 are SGHRS and YFSETQ. The CDR3 length is 14 residues. The germline V and J ends were trimmed by 6 bases and 0 bases, with 12 bases remaining between them. Looking up the rest from reference TRBV5-1 and TRBJ1-1 gives the full variable domain: KAGVTQTPRYLIKTRGQQVTLSCSPISGHRSVSWYQQTPGQGLQFLFEYFSETQRNKGNFPGRFSGRQFSNSRSEMNVSTLELGDSALYLCASTGGGLNTEAFFGQGTRLTVV.

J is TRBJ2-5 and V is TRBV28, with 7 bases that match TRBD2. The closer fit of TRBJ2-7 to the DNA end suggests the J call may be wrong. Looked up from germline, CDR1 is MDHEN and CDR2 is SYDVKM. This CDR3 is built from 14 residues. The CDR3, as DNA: TGTGCCAGCAGTTTGGCGGGAGCTGTCATCGAGCAGTACTTC. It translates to CASSLAGAVIEQYF.

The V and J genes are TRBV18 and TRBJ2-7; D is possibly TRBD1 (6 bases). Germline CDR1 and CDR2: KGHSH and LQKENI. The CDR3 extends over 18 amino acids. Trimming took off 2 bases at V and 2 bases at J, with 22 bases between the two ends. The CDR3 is CASSPIPIGTPNAYEQYF. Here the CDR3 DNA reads TGTGCCAGCTCACCAATCCCAATCGGGACACCAAACGCCTACGAGCAGTACTTC.

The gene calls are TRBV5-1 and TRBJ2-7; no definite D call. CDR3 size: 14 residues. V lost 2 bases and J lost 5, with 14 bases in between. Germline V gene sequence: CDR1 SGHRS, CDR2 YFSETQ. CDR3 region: CASSFLLDSHEQYF. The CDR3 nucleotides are TGCGCCAGCAGCTTTTTGTTAGATTCTCACGAGCAGTACTTC.

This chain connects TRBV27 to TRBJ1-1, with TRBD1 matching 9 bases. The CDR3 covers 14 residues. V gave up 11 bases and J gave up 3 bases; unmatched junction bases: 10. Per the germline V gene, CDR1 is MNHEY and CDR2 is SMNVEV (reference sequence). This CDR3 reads CASQSGTGHTEAFF. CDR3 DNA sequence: TGTGCCTCCCAATCCGGGACAGGGCACACTGAAGCTTTCTTT.

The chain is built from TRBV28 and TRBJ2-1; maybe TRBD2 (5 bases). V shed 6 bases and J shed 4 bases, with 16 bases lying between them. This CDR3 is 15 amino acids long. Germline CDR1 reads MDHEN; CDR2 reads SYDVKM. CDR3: CASSTGAASYNEQFF. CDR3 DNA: TGTGCCAGCAGCACCGGAGCGGCCTCTTACAATGAGCAGTTCTTC.

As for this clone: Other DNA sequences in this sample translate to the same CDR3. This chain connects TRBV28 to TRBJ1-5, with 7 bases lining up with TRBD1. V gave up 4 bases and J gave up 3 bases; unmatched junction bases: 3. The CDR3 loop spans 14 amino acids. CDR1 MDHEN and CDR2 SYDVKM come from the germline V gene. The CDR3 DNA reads TGTGCCAGCAGTTCGGGACAGTACAATCAGCCCCAGCATTTT. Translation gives CASSSGQYNQPQHF.

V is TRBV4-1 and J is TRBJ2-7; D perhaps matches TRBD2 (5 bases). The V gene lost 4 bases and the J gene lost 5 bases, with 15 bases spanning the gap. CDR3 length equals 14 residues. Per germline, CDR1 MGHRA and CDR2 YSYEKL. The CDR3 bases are TGCGCCAGCAGCCTAACCGGTGTCGGGAACGAGCAGTACTTC. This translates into CASSLTGVGNEQYF.

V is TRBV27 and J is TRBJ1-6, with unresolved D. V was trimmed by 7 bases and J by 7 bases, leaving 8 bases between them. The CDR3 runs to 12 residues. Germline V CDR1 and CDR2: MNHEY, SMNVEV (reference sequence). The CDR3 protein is CASTRKNSPLHF. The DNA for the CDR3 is TGTGCCAGCACGCGGAAAAATTCACCCCTCCACTTT.

CDR3 protein: CASRPDRGWPYEQYF. CDR3 sequence (DNA): TGTGCCAGCAGACCGGACAGGGGATGGCCCTACGAGCAGTACTTC. The chain recombines TRBV6-6 with TRBJ2-7; 9 positions agree with TRBD1. J lost 2 bases, V lost 6 bases, and 8 bases had no gene match. Per germline, CDR1 MNHNY and CDR2 SVGAGI (reference sequence). The CDR3 covers 15 residues.

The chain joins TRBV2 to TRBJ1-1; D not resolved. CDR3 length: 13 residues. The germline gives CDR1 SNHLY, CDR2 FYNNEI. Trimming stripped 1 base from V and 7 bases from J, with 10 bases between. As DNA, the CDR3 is TGTGCCAGCAGTGAAGGGAATATAGGTGAAGCTTTCTTT. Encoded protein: CASSEGNIGEAFF.

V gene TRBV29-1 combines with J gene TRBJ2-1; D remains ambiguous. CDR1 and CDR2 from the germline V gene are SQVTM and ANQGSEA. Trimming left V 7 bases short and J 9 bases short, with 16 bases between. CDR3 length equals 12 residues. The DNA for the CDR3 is TGCAGCGCTGTCGATGTGGTAGGTGAGCAGTTCTTC. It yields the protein CSAVDVVGEQFF.

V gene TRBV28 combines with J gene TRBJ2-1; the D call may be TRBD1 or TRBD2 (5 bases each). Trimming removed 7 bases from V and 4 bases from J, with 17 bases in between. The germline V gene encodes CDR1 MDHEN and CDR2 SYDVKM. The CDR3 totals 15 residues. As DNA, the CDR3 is TGTGCCAGCAATCCCGCCGGGACGGTGTACAATGAGCAGTTCTTC. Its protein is CASNPAGTVYNEQFF. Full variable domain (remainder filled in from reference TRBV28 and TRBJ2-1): DVKVTQSSRYLVKRTGEKVFLECVQDMDHENMFWYRQDPGLGLRLIYFSYDVKMKEKGDIPEGYSVSREKKERFSLILESASTNQTSMYLCASNPAGTVYNEQFFGPGTRLTVL.

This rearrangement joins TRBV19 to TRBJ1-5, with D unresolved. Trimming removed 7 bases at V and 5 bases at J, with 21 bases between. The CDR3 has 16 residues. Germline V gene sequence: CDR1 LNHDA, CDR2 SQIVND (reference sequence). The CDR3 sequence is CASKKGHGDRDQPQHF. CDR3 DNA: TGTGCCAGTAAAAAGGGCCACGGAGACCGGGATCAGCCCCAGCATTTT.

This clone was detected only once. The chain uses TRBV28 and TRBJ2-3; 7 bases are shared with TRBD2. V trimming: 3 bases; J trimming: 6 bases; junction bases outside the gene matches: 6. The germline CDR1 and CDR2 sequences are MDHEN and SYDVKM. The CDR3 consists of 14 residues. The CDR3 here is CASSLAGVEDTQYF. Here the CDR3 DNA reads TGTGCCAGCAGTTTGGCGGGGGTAGAGGATACGCAGTATTTT.

As DNA, the CDR3 is TGCGCCAGCAGCCAAGATCTAGGTCTAGTCGGGGGAGTGGAGACCCAGTACTTC. This gives the protein CASSQDLGLVGGVETQYF. The chain links TRBV4-1 to TRBJ2-5; possible D gene TRBD2, 6 bases. The CDR3 contains 18 residues. Trimming took 0 bases from V and 5 from J, leaving 22 bases between them. The V gene's germline CDR1 is MGHRA and CDR2 YSYEKL.

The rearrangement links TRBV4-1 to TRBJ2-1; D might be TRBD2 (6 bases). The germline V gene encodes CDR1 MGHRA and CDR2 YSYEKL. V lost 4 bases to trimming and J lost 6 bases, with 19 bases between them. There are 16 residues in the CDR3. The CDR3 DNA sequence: TGCGCCAGCAGCCCATTTGAGAAGGGCGGGACCAATGAGCAGTTCTTC. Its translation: CASSPFEKGGTNEQFF.

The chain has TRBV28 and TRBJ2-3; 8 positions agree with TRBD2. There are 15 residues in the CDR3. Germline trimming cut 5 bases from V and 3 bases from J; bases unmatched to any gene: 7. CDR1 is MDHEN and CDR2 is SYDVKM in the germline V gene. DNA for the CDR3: TGTGCCAGCAGTCCCGCGGGGGGTGGAACAGATACGCAGTATTTT. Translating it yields CASSPAGGGTDTQYF.

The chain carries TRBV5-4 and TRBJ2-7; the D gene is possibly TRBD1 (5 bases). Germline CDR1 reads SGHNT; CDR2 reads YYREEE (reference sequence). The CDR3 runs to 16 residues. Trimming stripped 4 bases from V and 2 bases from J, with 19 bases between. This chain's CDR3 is CASSQDYQGRTYEQYF. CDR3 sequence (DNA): TGTGCCAGCAGCCAAGATTATCAGGGAAGAACCTACGAGCAGTACTTC.

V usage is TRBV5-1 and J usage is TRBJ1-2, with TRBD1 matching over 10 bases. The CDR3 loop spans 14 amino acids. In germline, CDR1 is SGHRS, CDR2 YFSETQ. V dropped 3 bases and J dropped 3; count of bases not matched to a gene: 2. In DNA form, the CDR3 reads TGCGCCAGCAGCTCCGGGACAGGGGACTATGGCTACACCTTC. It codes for CASSSGTGDYGYTF.

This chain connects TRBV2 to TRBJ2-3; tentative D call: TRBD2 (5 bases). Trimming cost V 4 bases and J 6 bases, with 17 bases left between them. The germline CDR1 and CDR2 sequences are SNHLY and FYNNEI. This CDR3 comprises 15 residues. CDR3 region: CASSVQSHGVDTQYF. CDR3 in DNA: TGTGCCAGCAGTGTTCAGTCCCACGGGGTGGATACGCAGTATTTT.

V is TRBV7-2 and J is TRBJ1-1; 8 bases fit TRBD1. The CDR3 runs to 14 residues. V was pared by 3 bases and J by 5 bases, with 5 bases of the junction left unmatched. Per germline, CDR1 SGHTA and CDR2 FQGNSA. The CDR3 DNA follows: TGTGCCAGCAGCTTCAACAGGGGGGAAACTGAAGCTTTCTTT. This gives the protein CASSFNRGETEAFF. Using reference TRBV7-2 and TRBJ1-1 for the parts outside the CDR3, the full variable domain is GAGVSQSPSNKVTEKGKDVELRCDPISGHTALYWYRQSLGQGLEFLIYFQGNSAPDKSGLPSDRFSAERTGGSVSTLTIQRTQQEDSAVYLCASSFNRGETEAFFGQGTRLTVV.